This entry lists 7 T cell receptor beta chains sequenced from one sample in a study of cytomegalovirus exposure and HLA in healthy donors. The PCR had 60 Vbeta and 13 Jbeta primers. Sequencing was performed with immunoSEQ multiplex PCR; in TCRdb, only in-frame clones are kept and a portion is missing. The top ten hold around 4.2% of the sample, which has roughly 110,000 clones, around 70% seen once. The sequenced sample was PBMCs. All receptors come from a woman in her 40s in good health and CMV-seropositive.

The chain links TRBV2 to TRBJ1-2, with 8 bases identical to TRBD1. The CDR3 totals 13 residues. The V gene's germline CDR1 is SNHLY and CDR2 FYNNEI. V was pared by 6 bases and J by 5 bases, with 5 bases of the junction left unmatched. CDR3 DNA: TGTGCCAGCAGGCAGGGGGCTGGGTATGGCTACACCTTC. Amino acids: CASRQGAGYGYTF.

The chain couples TRBV9 to TRBJ1-6, with D perhaps matching TRBD1 (6 bases). Germline assignment: CDR1 SGDLS and CDR2 YYNGEE. The V end lost 0 bases, the J end lost 8 bases, and 9 bases lay between the germline ends. The CDR3 is 14 amino acids. Written as DNA, the CDR3 is TGTGCCAGCAGCGTAGACAGGGTTTATTCACCCCTCCACTTT. The encoded protein is CASSVDRVYSPLHF.

The gene calls are TRBV9 and TRBJ2-2; D ambiguous. There are 13 residues in the CDR3. CDR1 is SGDLS and CDR2 is YYNGEE in the germline V gene. V was trimmed by 4 bases and J by 4 bases, leaving 8 bases between them. The CDR3 sequence is CASSHSPTGELFF. Written as DNA, the CDR3 is TGTGCCAGCAGCCACAGCCCCACCGGGGAGCTGTTTTTT.

This clone appeared a single time. The junction and the germline gene differ at one end; a read error may be behind it. The chain joins TRBV7-9 to TRBJ1-2, with 8 bases matching TRBD1. The CDR3 covers 17 residues. Germline V gene sequence: CDR1 SEHNR, CDR2 FQNEAQ (reference sequence). CDR3 in amino acids: CSSSWLQGGKANYGYTF. CDR3 nucleotides: TGTTCCAGCAGCTGGTTACAGGGGGGAAAAGCTAACTATGGCTACACCTTC.

This sequence joins TRBV7-2 and TRBJ2-1; 8 nucleotides match TRBD2. Germline V lookup: CDR1 SGHTA, CDR2 FQGNSA. Trimming removed 1 base from V and 1 base from J; junction bases left unmatched: 6. This CDR3 has 17 amino acids. The CDR3 reads CASSLVLGTRSYNEQFF. In DNA form, the CDR3 reads TGTGCCAGCAGCTTAGTTCTGGGGACTAGGTCCTACAATGAGCAGTTCTTC.

J is TRBJ1-2 and V is TRBV28; 8 bases line up with TRBD1. Germline V gives CDR1 MDHEN, CDR2 SYDVKM. CDR3 size: 14 residues. Losses at the gene ends were 6 bases for V and 5 bases for J; bases not matched to a gene: 8. CDR3 coding DNA: TGTGCCAGCAGAGTGGACAGGGTTAATTATGGCTACACCTTC. Translation gives CASRVDRVNYGYTF.

The V and J genes are TRBV13 and TRBJ2-2, with 8 bases aligning to TRBD1. This CDR3 has 11 amino acids. J lost 9 bases, V lost 8 bases, and 2 bases had no gene match. The germline CDR1 and CDR2 sequences are PRHDT and FYEKMQ (reference sequence). CDR3 nucleotides: TGTGCCAGCTCCAGGGGGCGGGAGCTGTTTTTT. Its translation is CASSRGRELFF. Drawing the rest from reference TRBV13 and TRBJ2-2, the complete variable domain is AAGVIQSPRHLIKEKRETATLKCYPIPRHDTVYWYQQGPGQDPQFLISFYEKMQSDKGSIPDRFSAQQFSDYHSELNMSSLELGDSALYFCASSRGRELFFGEGSRLTVL.